This T cell receptor (beta chain) was captured in a study of T-cell memory formation after mild COVID-19. Study details: Largely, the TCR clusters proved donor specific.

Sample barcodes and UMIs were carried by the TCR alpha and TCR beta cDNA libraries that 5'RACE generated with constant-segment primers. TCRdb reprocessed the 5' RACE reads via MiXCR and lists one record per CDR3 protein. The sample has 300,000 to 350,000 distinct CDR3 sequences, 13% to 15% seen once; the top ten hold roughly 21%. Overall study results and limits: Whereas later expanders leaned CD4+, clones contracting day 15 to 85 showed a balanced CD4/CD8 makeup.

Regarding this clonotype: Its target is not known.

The CDR3 length is 15 residues. Germline loops: CDR1 MDHEN, CDR2 SYDVKM. Deletions cut 3 bases from V and 3 bases from J, with 12 bases between. The chain joins TRBV28 to TRBJ1-5; D perhaps matches TRBD1 (5 bases). The sequenced material came from PBMCs or a T cell subset sorted from them (not recorded which). This TCR was recovered from a man aged 18 to 30 who had mild COVID-19 (a few samples of this study predate the infection). Cell type and time point are not known. The CDR3 here is CASSLETEYNQPQHF. The CDR3 nucleotides are TGTGCCAGCAGTTTGGAGACAGAATACAATCAGCCCCAGCATTTT.